This TCR beta chain was identified during a study of T cells in Graves' hyperthyroidism and ophthalmopathy. The TCR beta CDR3 regions underwent amplification using RNA transcripts as the source. Researchers ran a first-round RT-PCR on the TCR CDR3 using the HTBI primer set. TCRdb re-analysed the multiplex PCR reads in MiXCR, keeping a single row per CDR3 protein. The sample holds fewer than 650,000 distinct CDR3 sequences, 11% to 15% seen once. The V and J ends lost 7 bases and 2 bases, in that order; junction bases with no gene match: 11. The CDR3 loop spans 15 amino acids. CDR1 and CDR2 (germline): SGHAT, FQNNGV. This clonotype was seen ten or more times. Diagnosis relied on clinical symptoms, serum thyroxine and TRAb, thyroid ultrasound and orbital computed tomography.

The TCR sequence derives from a woman aged 40-49 years with Graves' hyperthyroidism. Source material: blood. The chain has TRBV11-2 and TRBJ2-7; 7 bases line up with TRBD1. The CDR3 nucleotides are TGTGCCAGCACCACTCTCTCGGGACAGCCCTACGAGCAGTACTTC. Its protein product is CASTTLSGQPYEQYF.